One T cell receptor (beta chain) is described in this entry. As yet, its antigen is unknown. This sample stems from a study of cytomegalovirus exposure and HLA in healthy donors. Study results and caveats: Within a later analysis, the majority of CMV-associated TCR beta chains appeared HLA-restricted. When the data were analyzed later, several of the most significant clusters appeared to be linked to common viral pathogens.

The CDR3 contains 14 residues. Germline CDR1 and CDR2: SGHDT and YYEEEE. The PCR made use of 60 Vbeta and 13 Jbeta primers. The assay was immunoSEQ multiplex PCR, and TCRdb's table has in-frame clones only and misses some. The sample contains some 190,000 clones, about 87% of which appear only once. The chain is built from TRBV5-6 and TRBJ2-5; tentatively, D is TRBD1 (5 bases). The J call may be wrong; the DNA end is better matched by TRBJ2-7. The sequence was collected from a woman under 30 in good health and CMV-seronegative. Sequencing was done on a sample of PBMCs. DNA for the CDR3: TGTGCCAGCAGCTTCCCGACAGACCCCTACGAGCAGTACTTC. Encoded protein: CASSFPTDPYEQYF.